These 15 T cell receptor beta chains were sequenced from one sample in a study of T-cell reconstitution after alpha-beta-depleted transplantation in children. The library targeted TCRbeta and was prepared with unique molecular identifiers. TCRdb reanalysed the PCR reads using MiXCR and keeps one entry per CDR3 protein. The sample has 670,000 or so distinct CDR3 sequences, around 13% seen once. The sequencing used PBMCs, collected before TCRalphabeta/CD19-depleted stem cell transplant. The receptors originated from a girl aged 2 to 10 with congenital amegakaryocytic thrombocytopenia, due to receive a stem cell transplant.

The table lists this clonotype with a few counts. The chain uses TRBV12-3 or TRBV12-4 and TRBJ1-5; 7 bases agree with TRBD1. This CDR3 is 16 amino acids long. V shed 5 bases and J 3 bases; nucleotides not matched to a gene: 10. In DNA, the CDR3 is TGTGCCAGCAGTGACCAGGGGGTGCCGCTCAATCAGCCCCAGCATTTT. It codes for CASSDQGVPLNQPQHF.

The chain is built from TRBV7-2 and TRBJ2-3; D is uncertain. The germline CDR1 and CDR2 sequences are SGHTA and FQGNSA. Trimming stripped 1 base from V and 0 bases from J, with 8 bases between. The CDR3 has 15 amino acids. The CDR3 region has the DNA TGTGCCAGCAGCTTAGTCTCCACTAGCACAGATACGCAGTATTTT. It specifies CASSLVSTSTDTQYF.

This clonotype was seen at least ten times. The V and J genes are TRBV12-3 or TRBV12-4 and TRBJ2-1; 9 nucleotides line up with TRBD1. The CDR3 extends over 13 amino acids. V dropped 7 bases and J dropped 7; count of bases not matched to a gene: 5. This CDR3 is CASNPTGGNEQFF. DNA of the CDR3: TGTGCCAGCAACCCGACAGGGGGGAATGAGCAGTTCTTC.

This clonotype has at least ten counts. V gene TRBV5-4 combines with J gene TRBJ2-2; 9 nucleotides align to TRBD2. The CDR3 spans 17 residues. The germline V gene encodes CDR1 SGHNT and CDR2 YYREEE (reference sequence). V shed 0 bases, J shed 3 bases, and the junction held 6 bases outside the gene matches. This CDR3 is CASSLVASGDDTGELFF. CDR3 DNA sequence: TGTGCCAGCAGCTTGGTGGCTAGCGGGGACGACACCGGGGAGCTGTTTTTT.

There are many counts of this clonotype. The chain links TRBV6-1 to TRBJ2-5, with 9 bases lining up with TRBD1. The CDR3 is made up of 15 amino acids. Germline CDR1 is MNHNS and CDR2 is SASEGT. The V segment lost 6 bases and the J segment 2 bases; nucleotides outside the gene matches: 7. CDR3 in DNA: TGTGCCAGCAGCTTCCCGGGACAGGGACAAGAGACCCAGTACTTC. This gives the protein CASSFPGQGQETQYF.

This clonotype has ten or more counts. The chain has TRBV5-1 and TRBJ2-2; perhaps D is TRBD1 or TRBD2 (6 bases each). V dropped 0 bases and J dropped 3 bases, with 12 bases sitting between them. From germline, CDR1 is SGHRS and CDR2 YFSETQ. This CDR3 comprises 16 residues. Written as DNA, the CDR3 is TGCGCCAGCAGCTTGGGTCGGGGGCGTGACACCGGGGAGCTGTTTTTT. It specifies CASSLGRGRDTGELFF.

This chain connects TRBV5-1 to TRBJ2-4; 10 nucleotides match TRBD1. This CDR3 comprises 15 residues. Germline V gene lookup returns CDR1 SGHRS and CDR2 YFSETQ. The junction had 9 bases not matched to a gene; V was cut back by 4 bases and J by 8 bases. The CDR3 loop is CASSPATGGMDIQYF. DNA of the CDR3: TGCGCCAGCAGCCCGGCGACAGGGGGCATGGACATTCAGTACTTC.

This clonotype was detected a few times. The chain has TRBV28 and TRBJ2-3, with 13 bases aligning to TRBD2. The CDR3 has 17 amino acids. In germline, CDR1 is MDHEN, CDR2 SYDVKM. The V gene end was trimmed by 2 bases and the J gene end by 2 bases; junction bases not matched to a gene: 4. Here the CDR3 reads CASSLPGLAGDTDTQYF. DNA of the CDR3: TGTGCCAGCAGTTTACCCGGACTAGCGGGGGACACAGATACGCAGTATTTT.

This clonotype occurred many times. The V call is TRBV7-2, the J call TRBJ2-7; D might be TRBD2 (6 bases). With 5 bases removed from V and 3 bases from J, the gap between germline ends came to 14 bases. The CDR3 has 14 amino acids. The germline V gene encodes CDR1 SGHTA and CDR2 FQGNSA. For the CDR3, the DNA is TGTGCCAGCAGCCAGGTGACTAGTGTCTACGAGCAGTACTTC. Its protein product is CASSQVTSVYEQYF.

The rearrangement links TRBV3-1 to TRBJ2-7, with D unresolved. The ends were cut back, 1 base at V and 2 bases at J, with 9 bases in the middle. The CDR3 totals 14 residues. In germline, CDR1 is LGHDT, CDR2 YNNKEL (reference sequence). CDR3 DNA sequence: TGTGCCAGCAGCCAAGTTAAGGATCCCTACGAGCAGTACTTC. Translated: CASSQVKDPYEQYF.

At least ten counts were recorded for this clonotype. This chain connects TRBV5-1 to TRBJ2-3, with D perhaps TRBD2 (5 bases). The CDR3 is 12 amino acids. The germline V and J ends were trimmed by 1 base and 7 bases, with 7 bases remaining between them. Per the germline V gene, CDR1 is SGHRS and CDR2 is YFSETQ. The CDR3 region is CASSLSGYTQYF. Written as DNA, the CDR3 is TGCGCCAGCAGCTTGAGCGGATATACGCAGTATTTT.

This clonotype was seen more than once but under ten times. The gene calls are TRBV5-1 and TRBJ2-5, with TRBD2 as a possible D gene (5 bases). Trimming stripped 4 bases from V and 2 bases from J, with 12 bases between. The germline gives CDR1 SGHRS, CDR2 YFSETQ. There are 14 residues in the CDR3. The CDR3 DNA reads TGCGCCAGCAGCACCCCGTCGGGGCAAGAGACCCAGTACTTC. Its protein product is CASSTPSGQETQYF.

Only a few counts were recorded for this clonotype. The rearrangement joins TRBV29-1 to TRBJ2-5; no clear D. V was clipped by 1 base and J by 5 bases, with 8 bases between them. CDR3 length: 12 residues. Germline V lookup: CDR1 SQVTM, CDR2 ANQGSEA. DNA for the CDR3: TGCAGCGTTGAAGTCATTAGGGAGACCCAGTACTTC. Its protein product is CSVEVIRETQYF.

This clonotype turned up a few times. The rearrangement uses TRBV29-1 and TRBJ2-1; TRBD1 or TRBD2 may be the D gene (5 bases each). Germline V lookup: CDR1 SQVTM, CDR2 ANQGSEA. The CDR3 is 17 residues long. The V and J ends lost 1 base and 5 bases respectively, with 21 bases between them. The CDR3 region is CSVEGLTGTLSDNEQFF. The CDR3 DNA follows: TGCAGCGTTGAAGGGCTCACCGGGACGCTGAGTGACAATGAGCAGTTCTTC.

This clonotype has just a few counts. V is TRBV20-1 and J is TRBJ2-7; D uncertain. The V end lost 3 bases, the J end lost 0 bases, and 15 bases lay between the germline ends. There are 15 residues in the CDR3. In germline, CDR1 is DFQATT, CDR2 SNEGSKA (reference sequence). The CDR3 bases are TGCAGTGCTAGTCGTTGGGATCCAAGCTCCTACGAGCAGTACTTC. Translating it yields CSASRWDPSSYEQYF.